This T cell receptor (beta chain) derives from a study of blood T cell repertoires in COVID-19. Study-wide context: Acute and convalescent COVID-19 specimens originated in the United States, Italy and Spain. From T cells, B-cell-depleted T cells, or PBMCs came the material, which was cDNA or gDNA.

This clone was picked up a small number of times. Study processing details: From reference gene primer amplification, estimates of nucleated cell counts were derived. Only in-frame clones appear in the TCRdb table, and some are missing; sequencing was by immunoSEQ multiplex PCR. That table is the source of V, J and clone size, and D and trimming were worked out from the DNA. The table has around 180,000 clones, 88% seen once. There are 19 residues in the CDR3. Trimming took off 5 bases at V and 1 base at J, with 26 bases between the two ends. The germline CDR1 and CDR2 sequences are LNHDA and SQIVND (reference sequence).

The TCR was taken from a man aged 55 to 70 with acute or convalescent COVID-19. The sample was peripheral blood. The gene calls are TRBV19 and TRBJ1-2, with D maybe TRBD1 (5 bases). The CDR3 region is CASSASPGRGTGFNYGYTF. CDR3 in DNA: TGTGCCAGTAGTGCGTCTCCGGGACGGGGGACGGGGTTTAACTATGGCTACACCTTC.